These T cell receptor beta chains were read from a single sample in a study of early T cells in non-severe SARS-CoV-2 infection. TCRdb ran MiXCR on the 5' RACE reads and lists one entry per CDR3 protein. The data hold around 84,000 distinct CDR3 sequences, with less than 11% observed a single time. The specimen was whole blood, collected at baseline. The receptor source for this set is an adult who was a healthcare worker with PCR-confirmed SARS-CoV-2 infection or an uninfected control (not recorded which). CDR3s include the opening cysteine and the closing phenylalanine or tryptophan. A D gene is named only where the DNA matches it firmly. Clone size is stated in some rows and not others, as once, few, many or a class when expanded.

V	size	J	D	CDR3	DNA
TRBV9	few	TRBJ2-7	NA	CASSVDPEDYEQYF	TGTGCCAGCAGCGTAGATCCGGAGGACTACGAGCAGTACTTC
TRBV27	many	TRBJ1-4	NA	CASSLSPISGKGSNEKLFF	TGTGCCAGCAGTTTATCACCAATCTCAGGGAAAGGCTCTAATGAAAAACTGTTTTTT
TRBV3-1	NA	TRBJ1-1	NA	CASSLLQGNTEAFF	TGTGCCAGCAGCCTTTTACAGGGGAACACTGAAGCTTTCTTT
TRBV20-1	few	TRBJ2-3	NA	CSVPGRPFTDTQYF	TGCAGTGTCCCTGGGCGGCCTTTCACAGATACGCAGTATTTT
TRBV3-1	NA	TRBJ2-5	NA	CASSQRETQYF	TGTGCCAGCAGCCAGCGTGAGACCCAGTACTTC
TRBV5-1	many	TRBJ2-2	TRBD2	CASSSLAGDTGELFF	TGCGCCAGCAGCTCACTAGCGGGAGACACCGGGGAGCTGTTTTTT
TRBV7-2	NA	TRBJ2-3	TRBD1	CASSYTGTGGADTQYF	TGTGCCAGCAGTTATACCGGGACAGGGGGGGCGGATACGCAGTATTTT
TRBV2	few	TRBJ1-2	NA	CASRSLPGRREDGYTF	TGTGCCAGCAGATCTCTTCCGGGGAGAAGGGAGGATGGCTACACCTTC
TRBV11-1	few	TRBJ2-7	NA	CASSEGRDNSYEQYF	TGTGCCAGCAGCGAAGGCCGGGACAACTCCTACGAGCAGTACTTC
TRBV7-3	few	TRBJ2-1	NA	CASSLTGSSYNEQFF	TGTGCCAGCAGCTTAACGGGGAGCTCTTACAATGAGCAGTTCTTC
TRBV20-1	NA	TRBJ1-1	NA	CSARSAGPNTEAFF	TGCAGTGCTAGATCGGCGGGCCCGAACACTGAAGCTTTCTTT
TRBV7-2	few	TRBJ2-1	TRBD2	CASSLEVGLYNEQFF	TGTGCCAGCAGCTTAGAGGTGGGACTATACAATGAGCAGTTCTTC
TRBV12-3/TRBV12-4	many	TRBJ2-3	TRBD1	CASSTTQGVDTQYF	TGTGCCAGCAGTACCACCCAGGGGGTTGATACGCAGTATTTT
TRBV14	NA	TRBJ2-7	NA	CASSQRRGEQYF	TGTGCCAGCAGCCAAAGGAGGGGGGAGCAGTACTTC
TRBV3-1	few	TRBJ2-5	NA	CASSSRAGKETQYF	TGTGCCAGCAGCTCCCGGGCCGGCAAAGAGACCCAGTACTTC
TRBV10-1	few	TRBJ1-4	NA	CASSDGTGIEKLFF	TGCGCCAGCAGTGACGGAACAGGAATCGAAAAACTGTTTTTT
TRBV3-1	few	TRBJ2-5	NA	CASSLRPRSETQYF	TGTGCCAGCAGCCTTCGCCCTCGAAGTGAGACCCAGTACTTC
TRBV5-1	NA	TRBJ2-7	NA	CASRRTNYEQYF	TGCGCCAGCAGAAGGACCAACTACGAGCAGTACTTC
TRBV5-6	NA	TRBJ2-2	NA	CASSLGPWGTGELFF	TGTGCCAGCAGCTTGGGCCCATGGGGCACCGGGGAGCTGTTTTTT
TRBV2	NA	TRBJ2-1	NA	CASSPRAGNNEQFF	TGTGCCAGCAGCCCTAGAGCCGGAAACAATGAGCAGTTCTTC
TRBV10-3	few	TRBJ2-3	NA	CAIRMQGMGTDTQYF	TGTGCCATCAGAATGCAGGGTATGGGCACAGATACGCAGTATTTT
TRBV5-1	few	TRBJ1-2	NA	CASSLVQGSNYGYTF	TGCGCCAGCAGCTTGGTGCAGGGATCTAACTATGGCTACACCTTC
TRBV5-1	NA	TRBJ1-1	TRBD1	CASSLDKGGRNTEAFF	TGCGCCAGCAGCTTGGATAAAGGGGGCAGGAACACTGAAGCTTTCTTT